Below are 30 T cell receptor beta chains sequenced from a single sample in a study of T-cell memory formation after mild COVID-19. In TCRdb, the 5' RACE reads were re-called with MiXCR into one record per CDR3 protein. Of about 320,000 distinct CDR3 sequences detected, 14% appear once; the ten largest clones hold roughly a fifth. Sequencing used PBMCs or a T cell subset sorted from them (not recorded which). These receptors all come from a man between 18 and 35 years old who had mild COVID-19 (a few samples of this study predate the infection). Cell type and time point are not known.

This chain connects TRBV6-2 or TRBV6-3 to TRBJ2-7; 7 bases are shared with TRBD2. The CDR3 extends over 17 amino acids. CDR1 and CDR2 (germline): MNHEY, SVGEGT. The V and J ends lost 1 base and 6 bases, in that order; junction bases with no gene match: 15. The CDR3 bases are TGTGCCAGCAGTTACTGGGGCAGGGAGGGTCTGGACGGCGAGCAGTACTTC. This gives the protein CASSYWGREGLDGEQYF.

The genes are TRBV7-9 and TRBJ2-3; D may be TRBD2 (5 bases). Trimming cost V 4 bases and J 4 bases, with 12 bases left between them. Germline V gene data show CDR1 as SEHNR and CDR2 as FQNEAQ (reference sequence). The CDR3 totals 14 residues. In DNA, the CDR3 is TGTGCCAGCAGCTGGAGGTGGCAGCCAGATACGCAGTATTTT. Protein: CASSWRWQPDTQYF.

Turning to this clonotype: At one end, the junction sequence differs from germline, possibly due to a read error. V is TRBV4-3 and J is TRBJ1-2, with a possible D match to TRBD1 (6 bases). The CDR3 is made up of 16 amino acids. From germline, CDR1 is LGHNA and CDR2 YSLEER. In DNA form, the CDR3 reads TGCGCCAGCAGCGAAGACCTCAGCCAGGGGATCGATGGCTACACCTTC. Translated, it gives CASSEDLSQGIDGYTF.

Judged by abundance, this clonotype is medium-sized. This chain connects TRBV4-3 to TRBJ2-3, with D perhaps matching TRBD2 (5 bases). Trimming removed 4 bases at V and 6 bases at J, with 11 bases between. Germline assignment: CDR1 LGHNA and CDR2 YSLEER. The CDR3 is made up of 13 amino acids. The CDR3 sequence is CASSPPRADTQYF. Written as DNA, the CDR3 is TGCGCCAGCAGCCCCCCGAGGGCCGATACGCAGTATTTT.

There are a few counts of this clonotype. The gene calls are TRBV27 and TRBJ2-5, with 8 positions matching TRBD2. Germline lookup yields CDR1 MNHEY and CDR2 SMNVEV (reference sequence). The CDR3 spans 14 residues. J lost 7 bases, V lost 5 bases, and 9 bases had no gene match. CDR3 protein: CASSPLGLGGTQYF. The CDR3 DNA reads TGTGCCAGCAGTCCACTGGGACTAGGTGGGACCCAGTACTTC.

This rearrangement joins TRBV5-1 to TRBJ2-2; D is unresolved. Germline V gene sequence: CDR1 SGHRS, CDR2 YFSETQ. CDR3 size: 16 residues. The V and J ends lost 4 bases and 0 bases respectively, with 13 bases between them. The CDR3 sequence is CASSPHEYANTGELFF. The CDR3 DNA reads as TGCGCCAGCAGCCCCCACGAGTACGCGAACACCGGGGAGCTGTTTTTT. Looking up the rest from reference TRBV5-1 and TRBJ2-2 gives the full variable domain: KAGVTQTPRYLIKTRGQQVTLSCSPISGHRSVSWYQQTPGQGLQFLFEYFSETQRNKGNFPGRFSGRQFSNSRSEMNVSTLELGDSALYLCASSPHEYANTGELFFGEGSRLTVL.

This clonotype came up many times. This chain uses TRBV7-2 with TRBJ2-3; the D gene is possibly TRBD2 (6 bases). The germline gives CDR1 SGHTA, CDR2 FQGNSA. The CDR3 is 15 amino acids. Between the trimmed V and J ends, which lost 4 bases and 6 bases, there was a span of 17 bases. CDR3: CASSSVEGSVDTQYF. The CDR3 coding sequence is TGTGCCAGCAGCTCCGTGGAGGGGTCCGTCGATACGCAGTATTTT.

This clonotype appeared a few times. The chain recombines TRBV7-2 with TRBJ1-5, with D possibly being TRBD1 (5 bases). Germline loops: CDR1 SGHTA, CDR2 FQGNSA. The CDR3 is made up of 13 amino acids. Trimming took off 4 bases at V and 3 bases at J, with 7 bases between the two ends. DNA for the CDR3: TGTGCCAGCAGCTCGGACATCAATCAGCCCCAGCATTTT. Amino acids: CASSSDINQPQHF.

This rearrangement joins TRBV20-1 to TRBJ2-1; D gene ambiguous. This CDR3 comprises 14 residues. V shed 2 bases and J shed 13 bases, with 21 bases lying between them. Germline CDR1 DFQATT, CDR2 SNEGSKA (reference sequence). The CDR3 spells CSARRLDGADVQFF. CDR3 nucleotides: TGCAGTGCTAGAAGGCTTGACGGAGCCGACGTCCAGTTCTTC.

The genes are TRBV3-2 and TRBJ1-1; TRBD1 is the table's D call and was not checked against the DNA. TRBV3-2 is listed as a pseudogene. The CDR3 is 15 residues long. CDR3 sequence (DNA): TGTGCCAGCAGCCAAGAAAGGTTCAGGGTTGAAAAAGCTTTCTTT. It yields the protein CASSQERFRVEKAFF.

V is TRBV6-5 and J is TRBJ1-4; a weak D match, TRBD1 (5 bases). Germline CDR1 MNHEY, CDR2 SVGAGI. This CDR3 region has 15 residues. The V end lost 5 bases, the J end lost 0 bases, and 10 bases lay between the germline ends. CDR3 residues: CASSGTGATNEKLFF. The CDR3 nucleotides are TGTGCCAGCAGTGGAACAGGTGCAACTAATGAAAAACTGTTTTTT.

The chain has TRBV28 and TRBJ2-2; D is undetermined. The length of the CDR3 is 14 residues. CDR1 is MDHEN, CDR2 SYDVKM, per germline. The germline V and J ends were trimmed by 2 bases and 7 bases, with 11 bases remaining between them. The CDR3 spells CASSLRRLGGELFF. DNA for the CDR3: TGTGCCAGCAGTTTAAGACGATTAGGCGGGGAGCTGTTTTTT. Combining the CDR3 with reference TRBV28 and TRBJ2-2 gives the whole variable domain DVKVTQSSRYLVKRTGEKVFLECVQDMDHENMFWYRQDPGLGLRLIYFSYDVKMKEKGDIPEGYSVSREKKERFSLILESASTNQTSMYLCASSLRRLGGELFFGEGSRLTVL.

The chain couples TRBV10-3 to TRBJ1-1, with unresolved D. This CDR3 region has 12 residues. The V gene lost 6 bases and the J gene lost 3 bases, with 8 bases spanning the gap. The V gene's germline CDR1 is ENHRY and CDR2 SYGVKD. The CDR3 sequence is CAISGRDTEAFF. In nucleotides, the CDR3 is TGTGCCATCAGCGGGCGGGACACTGAAGCTTTCTTT.

The chain has TRBV7-2 and TRBJ1-2, with 7 bases fitting TRBD1. Germline V gene data show CDR1 as SGHTA and CDR2 as FQGNSA. The ends lost 5 bases at V and 8 bases at J; junction bases unmatched: 11. The CDR3 extends over 14 amino acids. CDR3 protein: CASSPDRVQVGYTF. CDR3 nucleotides: TGTGCCAGCAGCCCAGACAGGGTACAGGTCGGCTACACCTTC.

This clonotype was counted only a few times. The chain recombines TRBV29-1 with TRBJ1-2, with TRBD1 as a possible D gene (6 bases). Trimming took off 3 bases at V and 4 bases at J, with 12 bases between the two ends. Germline CDR1 SQVTM, CDR2 ANQGSEA. This CDR3 spans 13 amino acids. The CDR3 protein is CSVEAQGIYGYTF. DNA of the CDR3: TGCAGCGTTGAGGCCCAGGGGATCTATGGCTACACCTTC.

The chain has TRBV20-1 and TRBJ2-3, with TRBD2 matching 11 bases. Germline-derived CDR1 and CDR2 are DFQATT and SNEGSKA (reference sequence). CDR3 length: 15 amino acids. J was trimmed by 3 bases and V by 6 bases; bases with no gene match: 8. The CDR3 DNA is TGCAGTGCAAGTAGCGGGGGGGCCTTGACAGATACGCAGTATTTT. Amino acids: CSASSGGALTDTQYF.

This clonotype was counted a few times. The rearrangement joins TRBV7-9 to TRBJ1-1, with TRBD1 identical over 7 bases. Germline values: CDR1 SEHNR, CDR2 FQNEAQ (reference sequence). The V segment lost 1 base and the J segment 5 bases; nucleotides outside the gene matches: 10. CDR3 size: 16 residues. The CDR3 nucleotides read TGTGCCAGCAGCTTAGAAAGGCGACAGGGCGGAACTGAAGCTTTCTTT. The encoded protein is CASSLERRQGGTEAFF. Filled out from reference TRBV7-9 and TRBJ1-1, the complete variable domain reads DTGVSQNPRHKITKRGQNVTFRCDPISEHNRLYWYRQTLGQGPEFLTYFQNEAQLEKSRLLSDRFSAERPKGSFSTLEIQRTEQGDSAMYLCASSLERRQGGTEAFFGQGTRLTVV.

This clonotype was detected only a few times. This chain links TRBV7-2 with TRBJ2-3; 8 nucleotides match TRBD2. CDR3 length: 15 amino acids. CDR1 and CDR2 from the germline V gene are SGHTA and FQGNSA. J was trimmed by 3 bases and V by 2 bases; bases with no gene match: 4. The CDR3 loop reads CASSLPGGLTDTQYF. In DNA, the CDR3 is TGTGCCAGCAGCTTACCGGGGGGGCTAACAGATACGCAGTATTTT.

V gene TRBV4-1 combines with J gene TRBJ2-1; TRBD2 is a possible D gene (5 bases). V was clipped by 2 bases and J by 2 bases, with 13 bases between them. The CDR3 has 16 amino acids. The germline V gene encodes CDR1 MGHRA and CDR2 YSYEKL. CDR3 protein: CASSQSAASTYNEQFF. In DNA, the CDR3 is TGCGCCAGCAGCCAATCAGCGGCGTCGACCTACAATGAGCAGTTCTTC.

The chain recombines TRBV7-9 with TRBJ1-1; tentative D call: TRBD1 (5 bases). V was pared by 6 bases and J by 1 base, with 12 bases between. Germline CDR1 reads SEHNR; CDR2 reads FQNEAQ (reference sequence). The CDR3 contains 14 residues. This CDR3 is CASSSQGQNTEAFF. As DNA, the CDR3 is TGTGCCAGCAGTTCTCAGGGTCAGAACACTGAAGCTTTCTTT.

This clonotype showed up just a few times. The chain links TRBV6-2 or TRBV6-3 to TRBJ2-7; 8 bases fit TRBD1. The CDR3 totals 15 residues. Germline CDR1 and CDR2: MNHEY and SVGEGT. V trimming: 5 bases; J trimming: 2 bases; junction bases outside the gene matches: 8. As DNA, the CDR3 is TGTGCCAGCAGTCCGGGACAGGTGCCACCCTACGAGCAGTACTTC. Translating gives CASSPGQVPPYEQYF.

This clonotype has at least ten counts. This chain connects TRBV6-5 to TRBJ2-7; no reliable D call. Germline loops: CDR1 MNHEY, CDR2 SVGAGI. Trimming took off 0 bases at V and 6 bases at J, with 3 bases between the two ends. This CDR3 contains 11 residues. The chain's CDR3 is CASSYSSEQYF. The CDR3 region has the DNA TGTGCCAGCAGTTACTCTTCCGAGCAGTACTTC.

The chain couples TRBV12-3 or TRBV12-4 to TRBJ1-1, with 8 bases identical to TRBD1. The CDR3 has 15 amino acids. The V gene end was trimmed by 5 bases and the J gene end by 4 bases; junction bases not matched to a gene: 9. The CDR3 is CASSLRTGQGTEAFF. The CDR3 DNA sequence: TGTGCCAGCAGTCTGCGGACAGGGCAGGGCACTGAAGCTTTCTTT.

The genes are TRBV11-1 and TRBJ2-2; 7 nucleotides align to TRBD2. The CDR3 extends over 15 amino acids. Trimming took 3 bases from V and 4 from J; bases not matched to a gene: 5. CDR1 and CDR2 (germline): SGHAT, FQDESV (reference sequence). The CDR3 sequence is CASSLGGSGTGELFF. In DNA, the CDR3 is TGTGCCAGCAGCTTGGGCGGGAGCGGCACCGGGGAGCTGTTTTTT.

The chain employs TRBV11-2 and TRBJ2-7; D remains ambiguous. From germline, CDR1 is SGHAT and CDR2 FQNNGV. Trimming shortened V by 3 bases and J by 6 bases, and 6 bases separated the two germline ends. The CDR3 is made up of 11 amino acids. CDR3 protein: CASSFYREQYF. The DNA of the CDR3 is TGTGCCAGCAGCTTTTATCGCGAGCAGTACTTC.

The chain couples TRBV7-4 to TRBJ1-5; D possibly corresponds to TRBD1 (6 bases). CDR3 size: 11 residues. The V gene lost 4 bases and the J gene lost 10 bases, with 8 bases spanning the gap. Germline lookup yields CDR1 SGHVT and CDR2 SQSDAQ. The CDR3 loop is CASSWDIPQHF. CDR3 coding DNA: TGTGCCAGCAGCTGGGACATACCCCAGCATTTT.

This clonotype was seen at least ten times. The chain has TRBV6-6 and TRBJ2-1; 9 nucleotides line up with TRBD2. The CDR3 loop spans 16 amino acids. Germline V gene lookup returns CDR1 MNHNY and CDR2 SVGAGI (reference sequence). V gave up 0 bases and J gave up 4 bases; unmatched junction bases: 4. CDR3 sequence: CASSYSGLAPYNEQFF. DNA for the CDR3: TGTGCCAGCAGTTACTCTGGACTAGCGCCGTACAATGAGCAGTTCTTC.

This clonotype has only a few counts. As DNA, the CDR3 is TGTGCCAGCAGTTTGTTTCGGGGGGGCGGTACCGGGGAGCTGTTTTTT. Protein: CASSLFRGGGTGELFF. J is TRBJ2-2 and V is TRBV12-3 or TRBV12-4; 8 nucleotides align to TRBD2. The J segment lost 5 bases and the V segment lost 3 bases, leaving 8 bases of the junction unmatched. The CDR3 is 16 residues long.

The chain has TRBV5-1 and TRBJ2-1; 8 positions agree with TRBD2. The CDR3 sequence is 15 residues long. Germline lookup yields CDR1 SGHRS and CDR2 YFSETQ. V was clipped by 4 bases and J by 2 bases; unmatched bases: 5. CDR3 protein: CASSPGLGPYNEQFF. For the CDR3, the DNA is TGCGCCAGCAGCCCGGGACTAGGCCCCTACAATGAGCAGTTCTTC.

The chain employs TRBV11-2 and TRBJ2-3, with D possibly TRBD1 on 7 matching bases. This CDR3 region has 13 residues. Germline V gives CDR1 SGHAT, CDR2 FQNNGV. V was pared by 11 bases and J by 3 bases, with 15 bases between. CDR3 nucleotide sequence: TGTGCCGGACAGGCGCTAGCGACAGATACGCAGTATTTT. It specifies CAGQALATDTQYF.